A single sample is the source of the 11 T cell receptor beta chains below, sequenced in a study of persistence of HIV-infected CD4 T cells. No antigen is known for these receptors. The libraries were made with immunoSEQ version 4 in survey mode. Assay used: immunoSEQ multiplex PCR; TCRdb lists only in-frame clones, some missing. The sample consists of fewer than 30,000 clones, almost 85% of them appearing once. The stimulus was lysate of CMV-infected fibroblasts, 10 ug/mL. CD40L/CD69 double-negative CD45RO-high memory CD4+ T cells were collected. The sequencing here drew on CD4+ T cells sorted from PBMCs after 18-hour stimulation, taken from a patient who received antiretroviral therapy. Receptors originate from an adult man with HIV who was CMV-seropositive.

The chain uses TRBV5-1 and TRBJ2-5; D perhaps matches TRBD2 (6 bases). V lost 4 bases and J lost 5, with 12 bases in between. CDR3 length equals 13 residues. Germline V gene lookup returns CDR1 SGHRS and CDR2 YFSETQ. The CDR3 DNA reads as TGCGCCAGCAGCCTGGGGGGTGACGAGACCCAGTACTTC. The encoded protein is CASSLGGDETQYF.

The CDR3 DNA is TGTGCCAGCAGTTACAGGAACACTGAAGCTTTCTTT. This encodes CASSYRNTEAFF. The V call is TRBV28, the J call TRBJ1-1; D ambiguous. Per germline, CDR1 MDHEN and CDR2 SYDVKM. The CDR3 spans 12 residues. The ends were cut back, 4 bases at V and 1 base at J, with 4 bases in the middle.

V gene TRBV18 combines with J gene TRBJ2-5; the D gene is possibly TRBD2 (5 bases). Trimming cost V 2 bases and J 2 bases, with 9 bases left between them. The germline CDR1 and CDR2 sequences are KGHSH and LQKENI. This CDR3 region has 14 residues. In nucleotides, the CDR3 is TGTGCCAGCTCACCAAGGGAGTTTCAAGAGACCCAGTACTTC. This translates into CASSPREFQETQYF.

This chain joins TRBV7-2 and TRBJ1-6; 9 bases are a match to TRBD1. Germline lookup yields CDR1 SGHTA and CDR2 FQGNSA. The CDR3 contains 15 residues. With V trimmed by 5 bases and J by 5 bases, 4 bases remained unmatched. As DNA, the CDR3 is TGTGCCAGCAGCCAACAGGGGGCCAATAATTCACCCCTCCACTTT. This codes for CASSQQGANNSPLHF.

The CDR3 DNA reads TGCGCCAGCAGCACAGCCGGGACAGGAAACAATGAGCAGTTCTTC. Translated, it gives CASSTAGTGNNEQFF. This chain connects TRBV5-1 to TRBJ2-1; TRBD1 aligns across 8 bases. Germline CDR1 SGHRS, CDR2 YFSETQ. The CDR3 has 15 amino acids. With V trimmed by 4 bases and J by 5 bases, 8 bases remained unmatched.

This clone was seen a single time. This chain connects TRBV7-8 to TRBJ2-7; 10 bases fit TRBD1. The J segment lost 7 bases and the V segment lost 3 bases, leaving 9 bases of the junction unmatched. The CDR3 is 15 residues long. In germline, CDR1 is SGHVS, CDR2 FQNEAQ. CDR3 coding DNA: TGTGCCAGCAGCTTCTCCGGGACAGGGGACTGGGAGCAGTACTTC. This translates into CASSFSGTGDWEQYF.

This clone came up once. The genes are TRBV5-8 and TRBJ2-2; TRBD1 matches 8 bases. V lost 9 bases and J lost 5; bases outside the gene matches: 12. In germline, CDR1 is SGHTS, CDR2 YDEGEE. The CDR3 extends over 15 amino acids. The CDR3, as DNA: TGTGCCATCCACCCGGGACAGGCTGCGACCGGGGAGCTGTTTTTT. This gives the protein CAIHPGQAATGELFF.

J is TRBJ1-5 and V is TRBV12-3 or TRBV12-4; D unclear. The V end was cut by 6 bases, the J end by 10 bases, with 13 bases between. The CDR3 is 12 amino acids. DNA of the CDR3: TGTGCCAGCAGCCGTGGCCTTCTACCCCAGCATTTT. This sequence encodes CASSRGLLPQHF.

CDR3 loop: CASSIGTSGGPYNEQFF. The CDR3 DNA follows: TGTGCCAGTAGTATAGGGACTAGCGGGGGGCCCTACAATGAGCAGTTCTTC. This chain joins TRBV19 and TRBJ2-1; 14 nucleotides line up with TRBD2. V shed 1 base, J shed 2 bases, and the junction held 1 base outside the gene matches. Germline CDR1 and CDR2: LNHDA and SQIVND (reference sequence). The CDR3 sequence is 17 residues long.

The rearrangement uses TRBV9 and TRBJ2-3; perhaps TRBD2 as D (7 bases). Trimming pared 4 bases from V and 5 bases from J, leaving 17 bases between. Germline V lookup: CDR1 SGDLS, CDR2 YYNGEE. The CDR3 has 15 amino acids. CDR3 protein: CASSSLTGGVDTQYF. In DNA, the CDR3 is TGTGCCAGCAGCTCCCTTACGGGGGGCGTAGATACGCAGTATTTT.

The chain employs TRBV15 and TRBJ2-7; D is undetermined. This CDR3 is built from 13 residues. The V gene's germline CDR1 is LNHNV and CDR2 YYDKDF (reference sequence). V lost 3 bases and J lost 7, with 13 bases in between. CDR3 in DNA: TGTGCCACCAGCAGTAACCATAAGGTGGAGCAGTACTTC. This encodes CATSSNHKVEQYF.